The 32 T cell receptor beta chains presented below share a single source sample, sequenced in a study of shared clonotypes between healthy human individuals (dated by TCRdb to 2018 to 2020). The library was built by means of the immunoSEQ multiplex PCR assay. TCRdb carries this immuneACCESS record with in-frame sequences only. Its versions omit some clonotypes, under half of them owing to an unresolved V gene in the studies checked, with the rest unexplained. The sample records some 980,000 clones, 60% to 85% of which are singletons. Of the sample, over 1.3% falls within the top ten clones. Sequenced: memory CD4+ T cells sorted from blood. The intended sense of this specimen's cell subset or site label: CD45RA-negative fraction. The receptors originated from a man aged 18 to 30 in good health.

The chain has TRBV5-6 and TRBJ2-7, with a possible D match to TRBD2 (7 bases). Per germline, CDR1 SGHDT and CDR2 YYEEEE. The CDR3 contains 15 residues. Trimming pared 4 bases from V and 5 bases from J, leaving 19 bases between. CDR3 sequence (DNA): TGTGCCAGCAGCACCTCCGACTGGGAGGGGGACGAGCAGTACTTC. Encoded protein: CASSTSDWEGDEQYF.

This sequence joins TRBV6-1 and TRBJ1-5; TRBD1 agrees at 10 bases. The CDR3 loop spans 15 amino acids. Germline V CDR1 and CDR2: MNHNS, SASEGT. J gave up 5 bases and V 3 bases, and 4 bases lay outside the gene matches. The CDR3 DNA sequence: TGTGCCAGCAGTGACCAGGGGACAGGGGATCAGCCCCAGCATTTT. Translating it yields CASSDQGTGDQPQHF.

The chain couples TRBV11-3 to TRBJ2-5, with 11 bases lining up with TRBD1. J lost 2 bases, V lost 5 bases, and 7 bases had no gene match. CDR1 is SGHNT and CDR2 is YENEEA in the germline V gene. This CDR3 has 16 residues. This CDR3 is CASSAGTGGFQETQYF. The CDR3 DNA reads as TGTGCCAGCAGCGCCGGGACAGGGGGTTTTCAAGAGACCCAGTACTTC.

This clone was found once. This rearrangement joins TRBV5-6 to TRBJ2-7; D ambiguous. Trimming removed 1 base from V and 0 bases from J, with 5 bases in between. Germline V gene sequence: CDR1 SGHDT, CDR2 YYEEEE. The CDR3 is made up of 13 amino acids. CDR3: CASSLYPSYEQYF. CDR3 DNA: TGTGCCAGCAGCTTGTATCCCTCCTACGAGCAGTACTTC.

This clone has just one count. The V and J genes are TRBV5-1 and TRBJ1-1; D is possibly TRBD1 (6 bases). The CDR3 runs to 14 residues. The V gene lost 0 bases and the J gene lost 7 bases, with 13 bases spanning the gap. CDR1 SGHRS and CDR2 YFSETQ come from the germline V gene. The CDR3 loop reads CASSLGSDRSEAFF. The CDR3 coding sequence is TGCGCCAGCAGCTTGGGATCTGACAGGAGTGAAGCTTTCTTT. Combining the CDR3 with reference TRBV5-1 and TRBJ1-1 gives the whole variable domain KAGVTQTPRYLIKTRGQQVTLSCSPISGHRSVSWYQQTPGQGLQFLFEYFSETQRNKGNFPGRFSGRQFSNSRSEMNVSTLELGDSALYLCASSLGSDRSEAFFGQGTRLTVV.

The chain has TRBV9 and TRBJ1-4; 8 bases map to TRBD1. V dropped 4 bases and J dropped 2; count of bases not matched to a gene: 7. This CDR3 has 16 residues. Germline values: CDR1 SGDLS, CDR2 YYNGEE. CDR3 nucleotides: TGTGCCAGCAGCCCTCAGGGGGCCGGGACTAATGAAAAACTGTTTTTT. Translation: CASSPQGAGTNEKLFF.

This chain uses TRBV4-2 with TRBJ1-3, with 7 nucleotides matching TRBD1. The germline V gene encodes CDR1 LGHNA and CDR2 YNFKEQ. The CDR3 consists of 18 residues. The V segment lost 0 bases and the J segment 9 bases; nucleotides outside the gene matches: 17. CDR3 sequence (DNA): TGTGCCAGCAGCCAAGAGGACAGGAAATCCCTATCGGGGAGCACCATATATTTT. Encoded protein: CASSQEDRKSLSGSTIYF.

V is TRBV19 and J is TRBJ1-2, with 12 nucleotides matching TRBD1. The CDR3 runs 15 residues. V trimming: 5 bases; J trimming: 8 bases; junction bases outside the gene matches: 9. Germline assignment: CDR1 LNHDA and CDR2 SQIVND (reference sequence). CDR3 nucleotide sequence: TGTGCCAGTAGTGGCCCGGGACAGGGGGCGAACGGCTACACCTTC. Protein: CASSGPGQGANGYTF.

CDR3 in amino acids: CASSLRDTAIYGYTF. The CDR3 nucleotides are TGTGCCAGCAGCCTCCGGGACACTGCGATCTATGGCTACACCTTC. The chain links TRBV14 to TRBJ1-2; D is perhaps TRBD1 (6 bases). Germline values: CDR1 SGHDN, CDR2 FVKESK. CDR3 length equals 15 residues. Deletions cut 4 bases from V and 4 bases from J, with 16 bases between.

Worth noting for this clone: The sample carries other DNA sequences with the same CDR3. This chain links TRBV5-1 with TRBJ1-1; D call uncertain. With 0 bases removed from V and 3 bases from J, the gap between germline ends came to 6 bases. The CDR3 has 13 amino acids. CDR1 SGHRS and CDR2 YFSETQ come from the germline V gene. This CDR3 is CASSLAGDTEAFF. CDR3 coding DNA: TGCGCCAGCAGCTTGGCCGGCGACACTGAAGCTTTCTTT. Using reference TRBV5-1 and TRBJ1-1 for the parts outside the CDR3, the full variable domain is KAGVTQTPRYLIKTRGQQVTLSCSPISGHRSVSWYQQTPGQGLQFLFEYFSETQRNKGNFPGRFSGRQFSNSRSEMNVSTLELGDSALYLCASSLAGDTEAFFGQGTRLTVV.

The V gene is TRBV5-1, the J gene TRBJ2-5, with a possible D match to TRBD2 (5 bases). V was trimmed by 0 bases and J by 4 bases, leaving 10 bases between them. From germline, CDR1 is SGHRS and CDR2 YFSETQ. The length of the CDR3 is 14 residues. The DNA for the CDR3 is TGCGCCAGCAGCTTGGTGTCGGGGATAGAGACCCAGTACTTC. This gives the protein CASSLVSGIETQYF.

As for this clone: This same CDR3 is encoded by further DNA sequences in the sample. This rearrangement joins TRBV5-1 to TRBJ1-3; the D gene is possibly TRBD1 (5 bases). CDR3 size: 15 residues. Per the germline V gene, CDR1 is SGHRS and CDR2 is YFSETQ. V was shortened by 0 bases and J by 2 bases, with 9 bases between the two germline ends. Here the CDR3 DNA reads TGCGCCAGCAGCTTGGATGGGGGTACTGGAAACACCATATATTTT. It codes for CASSLDGGTGNTIYF.

V is TRBV6-5 and J is TRBJ1-1; 9 bases are a match to TRBD1. CDR3 length equals 14 residues. Unmatched junction bases numbered 6, after V lost 2 bases and J lost 8 bases. The germline V gene has CDR1 MNHEY and CDR2 SVGAGI. CDR3 sequence reads: CASSYRDRVREAFF. The CDR3 DNA follows: TGTGCCAGCAGTTACAGGGACAGGGTTCGGGAAGCTTTCTTT.

This chain uses TRBV6-1 with TRBJ2-7, with D possibly matching TRBD1 (6 bases). Per the germline V gene, CDR1 is MNHNS and CDR2 is SASEGT. V dropped 1 base and J dropped 7 bases, with 14 bases sitting between them. The CDR3 contains 14 residues. In DNA form, the CDR3 reads TGTGCCAGCAGTGAAGGACAGGTTTTTCTAGAGCAGTACTTC. It is translated as CASSEGQVFLEQYF.

The CDR3 nucleotides are TGCGCCAGCAGCTTGGGGACCCTAATAGATGAAAAACTGTTTTTT. It encodes CASSLGTLIDEKLFF. The J gene is TRBJ1-4, the V gene TRBV5-1, with unresolved D. CDR3 length: 15 amino acids. The germline CDR1 and CDR2 sequences are SGHRS and YFSETQ. V was pared by 0 bases and J by 6 bases, with 12 bases between.

The rearrangement joins TRBV6-1 to TRBJ1-2; D ambiguous. Trimming removed 3 bases from V and 4 bases from J, with 12 bases in between. Looked up from germline, CDR1 is MNHNS and CDR2 is SASEGT. CDR3 size: 14 residues. CDR3 sequence reads: CASSDPGTRYGYTF. The CDR3 nucleotides are TGTGCCAGCAGTGACCCTGGTACCCGCTATGGCTACACCTTC.

The chain combines TRBV14 with TRBJ2-1; D is possibly TRBD2 (5 bases). CDR1 and CDR2 (germline): SGHDN, FVKESK. The CDR3 totals 13 residues. Trimming cost V 0 bases and J 10 bases, with 10 bases left between them. The DNA of the CDR3 is TGTGCCAGCAGCCAAGATATAGCGTGGGAGCAGTTCTTC. This sequence encodes CASSQDIAWEQFF.

CDR3 DNA: TGTGCCAGCAGCCAGAGGACTAGCGGGGGGGCAGGTGAGCAGTTCTTC. This codes for CASSQRTSGGAGEQFF. V and J are TRBV11-3 and TRBJ2-1, with 15 bases that match TRBD2. Unmatched junction bases numbered 8, after V lost 5 bases and J lost 9 bases. Germline CDR1 reads SGHNT; CDR2 reads YENEEA. The CDR3 sequence is 16 residues long.

The chain joins TRBV18 to TRBJ1-5, with 10 bases aligning to TRBD1. Germline trimming cut 1 base from V and 6 bases from J; bases unmatched to any gene: 6. This CDR3 is built from 16 residues. Germline assignment: CDR1 KGHSH and CDR2 LQKENI. The CDR3 nucleotides read TGTGCCAGCTCACCACTGGGACAGGGGTCACCTCAGCCCCAGCATTTT. It codes for CASSPLGQGSPQPQHF.

Only a few counts were recorded for this clone. The chain couples TRBV5-1 to TRBJ2-2, with TRBD1 identical over 11 bases. V shed 3 bases, J shed 4 bases, and the junction held 20 bases outside the gene matches. Per the germline V gene, CDR1 is SGHRS and CDR2 is YFSETQ. The CDR3 has 21 amino acids. The CDR3: CASSSLNTPARGTGGTGELFF. CDR3 nucleotides: TGCGCCAGCAGCTCGCTTAATACCCCAGCTAGGGGGACAGGGGGCACCGGGGAGCTGTTTTTT.

This chain joins TRBV7-8 and TRBJ2-5; D is possibly TRBD1 (6 bases). The CDR3 has 14 amino acids. CDR1 is SGHVS, CDR2 FQNEAQ, per germline. V was cut by 4 bases and J by 5 bases, with 14 bases left in between. The CDR3 here is CASSSGQSTETQYF. As DNA, the CDR3 is TGTGCCAGCAGCTCCGGACAGTCGACGGAGACCCAGTACTTC.

This rearrangement joins TRBV2 to TRBJ2-7, with D maybe TRBD2 (6 bases). This CDR3 region has 14 residues. Trimming left V 5 bases short and J 7 bases short, with 18 bases between. Germline V gives CDR1 SNHLY, CDR2 FYNNEI. The CDR3: CASSYGGPPNEQYF. CDR3 nucleotide sequence: TGTGCCAGCAGTTACGGGGGTCCCCCAAATGAGCAGTACTTC.

The V gene is TRBV6-5, the J gene TRBJ1-1; D is ambiguous. The CDR3 has 14 amino acids. V was shortened by 0 bases and J by 8 bases, with 13 bases between the two germline ends. Germline CDR1 reads MNHEY; CDR2 reads SVGAGI. Written as DNA, the CDR3 is TGTGCCAGCAGTTACTCGAGGGTCGTCCCAGAAGCTTTCTTT. This encodes CASSYSRVVPEAFF.

V and J are TRBV10-3 and TRBJ2-3; 8 nucleotides match TRBD1. The germline gives CDR1 ENHRY, CDR2 SYGVKD. CDR3 length equals 14 residues. The J segment lost 6 bases and the V segment lost 8 bases, leaving 10 bases of the junction unmatched. The CDR3 is CAILLGQGADTQYF. The CDR3 DNA reads as TGTGCCATCCTTCTCGGACAGGGAGCTGATACGCAGTATTTT.

This chain connects TRBV5-4 to TRBJ2-3, with unresolved D. Trimming cost V 0 bases and J 1 base, with 12 bases left between them. This CDR3 spans 16 amino acids. Germline CDR1 reads SGHNT; CDR2 reads YYREEE (reference sequence). DNA of the CDR3: TGTGCCAGCAGCTTGGCCGACGGAAGACGCACAGATACGCAGTATTTT. Amino acid sequence: CASSLADGRRTDTQYF.

The chain employs TRBV15 and TRBJ1-2; tentatively, D is TRBD1 (5 bases). The germline gives CDR1 LNHNV, CDR2 YYDKDF (reference sequence). CDR3 size: 16 residues. The V and J ends lost 0 bases and 8 bases respectively, with 19 bases between them. The CDR3 bases are TGTGCCACCAGCAGAGATCTCGGCGGCCTGGGGCCCGGCTACACCTTC. It specifies CATSRDLGGLGPGYTF.

This chain connects TRBV5-4 to TRBJ2-1, with D uncertain. This CDR3 region has 16 residues. From germline, CDR1 is SGHNT and CDR2 YYREEE (reference sequence). Trimming took off 0 bases at V and 1 base at J, with 11 bases between the two ends. The CDR3 sequence: CASSLGWPGSYNEQFF. In DNA form, the CDR3 reads TGTGCCAGCAGCTTGGGGTGGCCCGGGTCCTACAATGAGCAGTTCTTC.

This clone was seen only a few times. This chain links TRBV30 with TRBJ1-5, with 8 bases identical to TRBD1. Germline V gene sequence: CDR1 GTSNPN, CDR2 SVGIG (reference sequence). This CDR3 has 12 residues. V gave up 2 bases and J gave up 11 bases; unmatched junction bases: 5. This CDR3 reads CAWSSQTGAQHF. The CDR3 bases are TGTGCCTGGAGTTCCCAGACAGGGGCCCAGCATTTT.

The V gene is TRBV28, the J gene TRBJ1-2; D gene unclear. V lost 4 bases and J lost 8, with 8 bases in between. The CDR3 consists of 11 residues. The germline V gene encodes CDR1 MDHEN and CDR2 SYDVKM. The CDR3 bases are TGTGCCAGCAGTTCTCTTTTCGGCTACACCTTC. It yields the protein CASSSLFGYTF.

The V call is TRBV11-3, the J call TRBJ2-1, with D perhaps TRBD1 (6 bases). CDR1 and CDR2 from the germline V gene are SGHNT and YENEEA. V gave up 4 bases and J gave up 6 bases, with 16 bases separating them. This CDR3 spans 15 amino acids. The CDR3 sequence: CASSSQGSPFNEQFF. For the CDR3, the DNA is TGTGCCAGCAGCTCCCAGGGGTCGCCTTTCAATGAGCAGTTCTTC.

This clone was observed a single time. The same CDR3 also results from other DNA sequences found in this sample. This chain links TRBV18 with TRBJ1-2; a possible D gene is TRBD1 (5 bases). The CDR3 length is 13 residues. Per the germline V gene, CDR1 is KGHSH and CDR2 is LQKENI. V gave up 3 bases and J gave up 8 bases, with 13 bases separating them. The CDR3 loop is CASSPSDSRGYTF. In DNA, the CDR3 is TGTGCCAGCTCACCTTCAGACAGCCGGGGCTACACCTTC.

CDR3 bases: TGCGCCAGCAGCACGGGTTACGAGCAGTACTTC. This gives the protein CASSTGYEQYF. The chain joins TRBV23-1 to TRBJ2-7; the D is unclear. TRBV23-1 is known as an ORF, though its function is uncertain. The V end lost 6 bases, the J end lost 4 bases, and 7 bases lay between the germline ends. The CDR3 loop spans 11 amino acids.